This TCR beta chain derives from a study of T-cell memory formation after mild COVID-19. Study background: Largely, the TCR clusters proved donor specific.

TCRdb reprocessed the 5' RACE reads via MiXCR and lists one record per CDR3 protein. The sample shows about 130,000 distinct CDR3 sequences, about a sixth of them seen only once. This receptor was obtained from a man younger than 35 who had mild COVID-19 (a few samples of this study predate the infection). Cell type and time point are not known. The specimen was PBMCs or a T cell subset sorted from them (not recorded which).

This CDR3 reads CASTYGGGQVTGANVLTF. As DNA, the CDR3 is TGTGCCAGCACTTACGGGGGAGGACAGGTAACCGGGGCCAACGTCCTGACTTTC. The chain joins TRBV4-2 to TRBJ2-6; maybe TRBD1 (7 bases). Trimming stripped 7 bases from V and 4 bases from J, with 23 bases between. This CDR3 comprises 18 residues. The germline V gene has CDR1 LGHNA and CDR2 YNFKEQ.